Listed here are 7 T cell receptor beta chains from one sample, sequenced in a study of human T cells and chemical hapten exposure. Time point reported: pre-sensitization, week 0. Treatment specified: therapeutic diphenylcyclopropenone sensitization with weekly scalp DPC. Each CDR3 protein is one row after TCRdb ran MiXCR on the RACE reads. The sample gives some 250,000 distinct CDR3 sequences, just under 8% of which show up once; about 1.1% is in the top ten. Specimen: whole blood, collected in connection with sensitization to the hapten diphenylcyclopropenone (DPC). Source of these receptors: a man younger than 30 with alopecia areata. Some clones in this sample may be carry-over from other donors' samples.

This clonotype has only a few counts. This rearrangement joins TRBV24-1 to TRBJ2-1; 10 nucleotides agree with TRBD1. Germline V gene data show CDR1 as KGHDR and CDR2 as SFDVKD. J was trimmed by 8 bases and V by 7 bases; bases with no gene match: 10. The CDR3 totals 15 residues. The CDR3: CATSGRDRGSDEQFF. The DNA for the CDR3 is TGTGCCACCAGCGGGAGGGACAGGGGATCGGATGAGCAGTTCTTC.

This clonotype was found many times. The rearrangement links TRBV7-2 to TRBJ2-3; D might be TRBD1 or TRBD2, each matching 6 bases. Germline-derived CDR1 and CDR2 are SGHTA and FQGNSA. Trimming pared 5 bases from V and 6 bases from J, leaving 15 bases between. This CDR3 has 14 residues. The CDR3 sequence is CASSQVGGADTQYF. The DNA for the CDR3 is TGTGCCAGCAGCCAGGTCGGGGGCGCGGATACGCAGTATTTT. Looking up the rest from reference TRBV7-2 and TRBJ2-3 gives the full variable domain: GAGVSQSPSNKVTEKGKDVELRCDPISGHTALYWYRQSLGQGLEFLIYFQGNSAPDKSGLPSDRFSAERTGGSVSTLTIQRTQQEDSAVYLCASSQVGGADTQYFGPGTRLTVL.

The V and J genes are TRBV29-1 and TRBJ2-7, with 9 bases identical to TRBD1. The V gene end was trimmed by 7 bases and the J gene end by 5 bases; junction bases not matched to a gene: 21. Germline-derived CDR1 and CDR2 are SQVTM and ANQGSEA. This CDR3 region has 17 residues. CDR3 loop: CSALPTKNRDRANEQYF. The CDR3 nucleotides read TGCAGCGCCTTACCTACCAAAAACCGGGACAGGGCGAACGAGCAGTACTTC.

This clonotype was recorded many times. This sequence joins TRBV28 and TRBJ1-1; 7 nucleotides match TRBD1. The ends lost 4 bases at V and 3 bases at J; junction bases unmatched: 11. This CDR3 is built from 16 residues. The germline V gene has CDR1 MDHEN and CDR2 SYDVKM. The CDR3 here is CASSWAPRRGHTEAFF. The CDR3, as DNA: TGTGCCAGCAGTTGGGCCCCGAGGAGGGGGCACACTGAAGCTTTCTTT.

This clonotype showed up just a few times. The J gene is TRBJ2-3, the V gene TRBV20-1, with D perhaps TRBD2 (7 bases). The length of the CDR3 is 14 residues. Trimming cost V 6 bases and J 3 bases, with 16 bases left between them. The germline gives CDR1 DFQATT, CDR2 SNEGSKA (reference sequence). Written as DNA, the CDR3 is TGCAGTGCCCCTAGGGGGGGAGGGACAGATACGCAGTATTTT. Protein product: CSAPRGGGTDTQYF.

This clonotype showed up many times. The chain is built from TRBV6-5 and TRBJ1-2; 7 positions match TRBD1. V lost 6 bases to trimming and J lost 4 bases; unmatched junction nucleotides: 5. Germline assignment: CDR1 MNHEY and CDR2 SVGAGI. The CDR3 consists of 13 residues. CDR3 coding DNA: TGTGCCAGCAGCTTGGGACAGAGCTATGGCTACACCTTC. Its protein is CASSLGQSYGYTF.

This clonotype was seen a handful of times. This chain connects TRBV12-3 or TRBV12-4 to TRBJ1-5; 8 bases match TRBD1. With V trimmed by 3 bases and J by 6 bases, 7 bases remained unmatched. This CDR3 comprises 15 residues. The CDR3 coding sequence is TGTGCCAGCAGTTTCAGTGACAGGGGAGGTCAGCCCCAGCATTTT. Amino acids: CASSFSDRGGQPQHF.